These T cell receptor beta chains were read from a single sample in a study of shared clonotypes between healthy human individuals. Profiling relied on immunoSEQ multiplex PCR, and the TCRdb table lists in-frame clones only, not all of them. The sample yields about 2 million clones, approximately 94% seen once. Sequenced material: naive CD8+ T cells sorted from blood. Receptors were obtained from a young man in good health. The CDR3 runs from the conserved cysteine through the conserved F or W. D genes are given only for firm matches. Clone sizes are given selectively: once, few, many, or a class where the clone is expanded.

V	J	size	D	DNA	CDR3
TRBV5-6	TRBJ1-4	-	TRBD1	TGTGCCAGCAGCAATCAGGGGGCAGAAGAAAAACTGTTTTTT	CASSNQGAEEKLFF
TRBV5-4	TRBJ2-3	-	-	TGTGCCAGCAGCTTTTCCCAAGTGGCAGATACGCAGTATTTT	CASSFSQVADTQYF
TRBV9	TRBJ2-2	-	-	TGTGCCAGCAGCTTGGGACCCTGGGAGCTGTTTTTT	CASSLGPWELFF
TRBV5-1	TRBJ2-7	-	-	TGCGCCAGCCGAGGAGACTCCTACGAGCAGTACTTC	CASRGDSYEQYF
TRBV10-3	TRBJ2-7	-	-	TGTGCCATCAGTGAGGACCCACTCTACGAGCAGTACTTC	CAISEDPLYEQYF
TRBV5-4	TRBJ1-2	-	-	TGTGCCAGCAGCTTGGGAGCGGACCAAAGTACCTTC	CASSLGADQSTF
TRBV30	TRBJ2-7	once	-	TGTGCCTGGGAACAAGCTAACGAGCAGTACTTC	CAWEQANEQYF
TRBV13	TRBJ2-5	-	TRBD2	TGTGCCAGCAGCCCCCCTAGCGGGGGGTACCAAGAGACCCAGTACTTC	CASSPPSGGYQETQYF
TRBV13	TRBJ1-6	few	-	TGTGCCAGCAGCGCCAGGAGTGGGGACTCACCCCTCCACTTT	CASSARSGDSPLHF
TRBV28	TRBJ2-1	-	TRBD1	TGTGCCAGCAGTATCACCGGGACAGCTTACAATGAGCAGTTCTTC	CASSITGTAYNEQFF
TRBV19	TRBJ1-1	-	-	TGTGCCAGTACCTATGGGGGATCTGAAGCTTTCTTT	CASTYGGSEAFF
TRBV5-5	TRBJ2-7	-	-	TGTGCCAGCAGCTTGGCCCCGTCAGACTCCTACGAGCAGTACTTC	CASSLAPSDSYEQYF
TRBV7-6	TRBJ1-1	-	-	TGTGCCAGCACCCCGGCGGGGTTGAACACTGAAGCTTTCTTT	CASTPAGLNTEAFF
TRBV7-9	TRBJ1-4	-	TRBD1	TGTGCCAGCAGCTCCGGACAGGGGTTGGATGAAAAACTGTTTTTT	CASSSGQGLDEKLFF
TRBV6-5	TRBJ1-1	-	-	TGTGCCAGCAAATGGGGACAAGCGAACACTGAAGCTTTCTTT	CASKWGQANTEAFF
TRBV29-1	TRBJ2-2	-	TRBD1	TGCAGCGTTGAGGGAACAGGGGCCGGGGAGCTGTTTTTT	CSVEGTGAGELFF
TRBV19	TRBJ2-7	-	-	TGTGCCAGTAGTGGGGAGTCCTACGAGCAGTACTTC	CASSGESYEQYF
TRBV30	TRBJ2-1	-	-	TGTGCCTGGAGCGCAGGGGTGGGTGAGCAGTTCTTC	CAWSAGVGEQFF
TRBV11-2	TRBJ2-1	-	-	TGTGCCAGCAGTTTTTTCCGGGACACCGACTACAATGAGCAGTTCTTC	CASSFFRDTDYNEQFF
TRBV29-1	TRBJ2-3	-	-	TGCAGCGTTGGGGGGACACCAAGCACAGATACGCAGTATTTT	CSVGGTPSTDTQYF
TRBV7-2	TRBJ2-3	-	-	TGTGCCAGCAGCTCGGTAGATACGCAGTATTTT	CASSSVDTQYF
TRBV11-3	TRBJ2-7	-	-	TGTGCCAGCAGCCCACGCCCCCCGGCAGTTTATTCCTACGAGCAGTACTTC	CASSPRPPAVYSYEQYF
TRBV5-4	TRBJ2-3	-	TRBD2	TGTGCCAGCAGCTTGGGGGGAGGGCCCGCAGATACGCAGTATTTT	CASSLGGGPADTQYF
TRBV28	TRBJ1-2	-	TRBD1	TGTGCCAGCAGTACATCAAACAGGGGGCTAGGGCGAAACTATGGCTACACCTTC	CASSTSNRGLGRNYGYTF
TRBV20-1	TRBJ2-3	-	-	TGCAGTGCTAGATGGGCAGATACGCAGTATTTT	CSARWADTQYF
TRBV19	TRBJ2-7	-	-	TGTGCCAGTAGTGCGACCGACGGCTACGAGCAGTACTTC	CASSATDGYEQYF
TRBV4-3	TRBJ1-5	-	TRBD1	TGCGCCAGCAGCCAAGACGCTCAGACAGGGATGTTCGGTCAGCCCCAGCATTTT	CASSQDAQTGMFGQPQHF
TRBV5-4	TRBJ2-5	-	-	TGTGCCAGCAGCGCCCCCGGGGGGCCGCAAGAGACCCAGTACTTC	CASSAPGGPQETQYF
TRBV5-1	TRBJ2-2	-	-	TGCGCCAGCTTCCGGACTCTCGGGGAGCTGTTTTTT	CASFRTLGELFF
TRBV10-2	TRBJ1-4	-	-	TGCGCCAGCAGTGAGTGGCCAGGGGAGGGTAATGAAAAACTGTTTTTT	CASSEWPGEGNEKLFF
TRBV13	TRBJ2-1	-	TRBD1	TGTGCCAGCAGCACCCAACAGGGGTATGAGCAGTTCTTC	CASSTQQGYEQFF
TRBV7-9	TRBJ2-3	-	TRBD2	TGTGCCAGCAGCCAACTAGCGGGGGGGCCAACAGATACGCAGTATTTT	CASSQLAGGPTDTQYF
TRBV15	TRBJ1-5	-	-	TGTGCCACCAGCAGGGGCAATCAGCCCCAGCATTTT	CATSRGNQPQHF
TRBV6-1	TRBJ2-1	-	-	TGTGCCAGCAGTGAGCCACCCCACAGCTCCTACAATGAGCAGTTCTTC	CASSEPPHSSYNEQFF
TRBV6-1	TRBJ1-1	once	-	TGTGCCACCCGCTCAGGGGCTGAAGCTTTCTTT	CATRSGAEAFF
TRBV27	TRBJ2-7	-	-	TGTGCCAGCAGAGGCCTCATGGGCTACGAGCAGTACTTC	CASRGLMGYEQYF